The rows below give T cell receptor beta chains drawn from one sample of a study of OX40 agonist ivuxolimab in advanced cancers. Only in-frame clones appear in the TCRdb table, and some are missing; sequencing was by immunoSEQ multiplex PCR. The data hold 45,000 to 65,000 clones, with over 75% observed a single time. The sequences come from CD4+ or CD8+ T cells sorted from blood, collected in a trial of the OX40 agonist ivuxolimab. The receptors here all came from an adult with an advanced solid tumor such as melanoma, head and neck, liver or kidney cancer. The CDR3 runs from the conserved cysteine through the conserved F or W. The D gene is left open where the match is weak. Rows give clone size only sometimes, using once, few, many, or a class for an expanded clone.

J gene: TRBJ1-1
V gene: TRBV5-1
D gene: TRBD1
clone size: NA
CDR3 DNA: TGCGCCAGCAGCTTGGGTCGACAGGGTAGAATGTACACTGAAGCTTTCTTT
CDR3 protein: CASSLGRQGRMYTEAFF

J gene: TRBJ2-5
V gene: TRBV4-1
D gene: NA
clone size: NA
CDR3 DNA: TGCGCCAGCAGCCAAGGAGGTATCGGGGGTCGACAAGAGACCCAGTACTTC
CDR3 protein: CASSQGGIGGRQETQYF

J gene: TRBJ2-1
V gene: TRBV7-6
D gene: TRBD2
clone size: NA
CDR3 DNA: TGTGCCAGCAGCGCGCGACTAGCGGGGGGTAGGAATGAGCAGTTCTTC
CDR3 protein: CASSARLAGGRNEQFF

J gene: TRBJ1-1
V gene: TRBV11-2
D gene: NA
clone size: NA
CDR3 DNA: TGTGCCAGCAGCCCCGGGTACACTGAAGCTTTCTTT
CDR3 protein: CASSPGYTEAFF

J gene: TRBJ1-3
V gene: TRBV5-1
D gene: NA
clone size: NA
CDR3 DNA: TGCGCCAGCAGGCGGGACACAGCCTCTGGAAACACCATATATTTT
CDR3 protein: CASRRDTASGNTIYF

J gene: TRBJ1-5
V gene: TRBV6-1
D gene: NA
clone size: NA
CDR3 DNA: TGTGCCGGCAGTGACTGGGGCAGGTCCGGTTATAGCAATCAGCCCCAGCATTTT
CDR3 protein: CAGSDWGRSGYSNQPQHF

J gene: TRBJ2-2
V gene: TRBV19
D gene: TRBD1
clone size: NA
CDR3 DNA: TGTGCCAGTAGTTACAGGGGTGCGAACACCGGGGAGCTGTTTTTT
CDR3 protein: CASSYRGANTGELFF

J gene: TRBJ2-7
V gene: TRBV7-2
D gene: NA
clone size: NA
CDR3 DNA: TGTGCCAGCAGTTATTATAGCGGATTCTCCTACGAGCAGTACTTC
CDR3 protein: CASSYYSGFSYEQYF

J gene: TRBJ2-3
V gene: TRBV15
D gene: TRBD2
clone size: NA
CDR3 DNA: TGTGCCACCAGCAGAGATCCAGCGGGGGGTTCGGATACGCAGTATTTT
CDR3 protein: CATSRDPAGGSDTQYF

J gene: TRBJ2-7
V gene: TRBV15
D gene: NA
clone size: NA
CDR3 DNA: TGTGCCACCAGCAGACCTACAGGGTTCGAGCAGTACTTC
CDR3 protein: CATSRPTGFEQYF

J gene: TRBJ1-1
V gene: TRBV11-3
D gene: NA
clone size: NA
CDR3 DNA: TGTGCCAGCAGCTCCAGGGTCGGTGGGGACAAGGGTGACACTGAAGCTTTCTTT
CDR3 protein: CASSSRVGGDKGDTEAFF

J gene: TRBJ2-7
V gene: TRBV10-3
D gene: TRBD1
clone size: few
CDR3 DNA: TGTGCCATCAGTGGGACAGGTTCCTACGAGCAGTACTTC
CDR3 protein: CAISGTGSYEQYF

J gene: TRBJ2-6
V gene: TRBV5-1
D gene: NA
clone size: NA
CDR3 DNA: TGCGCCAGCAGCCCTAGGGTTTCTGGGGCCAACGTCCTGACTTTC
CDR3 protein: CASSPRVSGANVLTF

J gene: TRBJ1-3
V gene: TRBV7-8
D gene: NA
clone size: NA
CDR3 DNA: TGTGCCAGCAGCCGGGAGCTTTTCTCTGGAAACACCATATATTTT
CDR3 protein: CASSRELFSGNTIYF

J gene: TRBJ2-1
V gene: TRBV2
D gene: TRBD2
clone size: NA
CDR3 DNA: TGTGCCAGCGGTCTAGCGGGAGTAAATGAGCAGTTCTTC
CDR3 protein: CASGLAGVNEQFF

J gene: TRBJ1-2
V gene: TRBV4-1
D gene: NA
clone size: NA
CDR3 DNA: TGCGCCAGCAGCCAAGAGGGCAGGGAGCGGCCTAACTATGGCTACACCTTC
CDR3 protein: CASSQEGRERPNYGYTF

J gene: TRBJ2-6
V gene: TRBV7-7
D gene: NA
clone size: NA
CDR3 DNA: TGTGCCAGCAGCCATGGGTCACAAAGTCGGGCCAACGTCCTGACTTTC
CDR3 protein: CASSHGSQSRANVLTF